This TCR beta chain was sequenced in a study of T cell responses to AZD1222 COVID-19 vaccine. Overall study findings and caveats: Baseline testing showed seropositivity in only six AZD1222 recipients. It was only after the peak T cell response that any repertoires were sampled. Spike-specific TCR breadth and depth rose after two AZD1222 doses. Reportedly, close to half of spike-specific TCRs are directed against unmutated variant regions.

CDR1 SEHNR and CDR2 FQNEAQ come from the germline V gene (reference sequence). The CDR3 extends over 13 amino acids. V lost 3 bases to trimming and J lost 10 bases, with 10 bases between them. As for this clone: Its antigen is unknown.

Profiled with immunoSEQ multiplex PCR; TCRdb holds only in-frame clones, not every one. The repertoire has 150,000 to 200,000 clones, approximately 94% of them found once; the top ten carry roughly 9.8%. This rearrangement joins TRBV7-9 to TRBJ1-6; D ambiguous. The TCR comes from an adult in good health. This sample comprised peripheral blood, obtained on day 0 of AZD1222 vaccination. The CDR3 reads CASSFEAASPLHF. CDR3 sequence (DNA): TGTGCCAGCAGCTTCGAAGCGGCGTCACCCCTCCACTTT.